The 20 T cell receptor beta chains given below trace back to one sample, sequenced in a study of cytomegalovirus exposure and HLA in healthy donors. It was with 60 Vbeta and 13 Jbeta primers that the PCR ran. The assay was immunoSEQ multiplex PCR, and TCRdb's table has in-frame clones only and misses some. The sample lists 180,000 or so clones, 80% to 90% seen once, with around a tenth in the top ten. Sequenced input: PBMCs. The receptors here all came from a man between 18 and 35 years old in good health and CMV-seropositive.

The chain uses TRBV27 and TRBJ2-5; 9 bases agree with TRBD2. The better agreement between TRBJ2-7 and the DNA end casts doubt on the J call. The germline CDR1 and CDR2 sequences are MNHEY and SMNVEV (reference sequence). The CDR3 extends over 16 amino acids. CDR3 in amino acids: CASSLGPSSGGLEQYF. The CDR3, as DNA: TGTGCCAGCAGTTTGGGGCCCAGTAGCGGGGGTCTCGAGCAGTACTTC.

The rearrangement uses TRBV6-4 and TRBJ1-4; D call uncertain. Trimming cost V 3 bases and J 0 bases, with 11 bases left between them. The CDR3 is 16 residues long. CDR1 MRHNA and CDR2 SNTAGT come from the germline V gene. CDR3 in amino acids: CASSERYSATNEKLFF. The CDR3 DNA reads TGTGCCAGCAGTGAACGGTACAGTGCAACTAATGAAAAACTGTTTTTT.

With respect to this clone: One junction end does not reproduce the germline sequence, and a read error may be involved. The rearrangement uses TRBV7-9 and TRBJ2-3; 9 bases line up with TRBD2. This CDR3 has 16 residues. Looked up from germline, CDR1 is SEHNR and CDR2 is FQNEAQ (reference sequence). CDR3 loop: CASSPRTSVSIDTQYF. The DNA of the CDR3 is TGTGCCAGCAGCCCGAGGACTAGCGTTAGCATAGATACGCAGTATTTT.

The CDR3 DNA sequence: TGTGCCAGCAGCTTGGACGGCCAGCGGATCTCCTACGAGCAGTACTTC. This sequence encodes CASSLDGQRISYEQYF. The genes are TRBV5-6 and TRBJ2-7; D may be TRBD2 (5 bases). The length of the CDR3 is 16 residues. CDR1 SGHDT and CDR2 YYEEEE come from the germline V gene. V was pared by 0 bases and J by 0 bases, with 13 bases between.

The V call is TRBV7-9, the J call TRBJ2-7; maybe TRBD2 (6 bases). The V and J ends lost 3 bases and 5 bases respectively, with 14 bases between them. The CDR3 has 14 residues. Germline loops: CDR1 SEHNR, CDR2 FQNEAQ (reference sequence). Here the CDR3 DNA reads TGTGCCAGCAGCTTCGGAGGGATCCTCAACGAGCAGTACTTC. Protein product: CASSFGGILNEQYF.

V and J are TRBV5-6 and TRBJ2-3, with a tentative D call TRBD2 (5 bases). CDR3 size: 13 residues. Trimming took 2 bases from V and 1 from J, leaving 5 bases between them. Germline V gene lookup returns CDR1 SGHDT and CDR2 YYEEEE. The CDR3 DNA follows: TGTGCCAGCAGCTTCGGGGGCACAGATACGCAGTATTTT. Encoded protein: CASSFGGTDTQYF.

The chain uses TRBV6-1 and TRBJ1-3, with a weak D call TRBD1 (6 bases). Germline V gene lookup returns CDR1 MNHNS and CDR2 SASEGT. Trimming took 4 bases from V and 4 from J, leaving 14 bases between them. This CDR3 comprises 15 residues. The CDR3 sequence: CASSVLRGTGNTIYF. CDR3 nucleotide sequence: TGTGCCAGCAGTGTCCTCAGGGGTACCGGAAACACCATATATTTT.

The chain links TRBV28 to TRBJ2-7; 7 positions match TRBD1. This CDR3 is 17 amino acids long. The V and J ends lost 4 bases and 5 bases, in that order; junction bases with no gene match: 17. Germline V gene sequence: CDR1 MDHEN, CDR2 SYDVKM. CDR3 region: CASSSLLIVDRYHEQYF. CDR3 in DNA: TGTGCCAGCAGTTCTTTACTAATCGTGGACAGGTACCACGAGCAGTACTTC.

This chain connects TRBV5-4 to TRBJ2-5; 7 bases are shared with TRBD2. This CDR3 has 14 residues. With V trimmed by 4 bases and J by 3 bases, 6 bases remained unmatched. Germline CDR1 SGHNT, CDR2 YYREEE (reference sequence). CDR3 residues: CASSPGGREETQYF. The DNA for the CDR3 is TGTGCCAGCAGCCCGGGTGGGAGGGAAGAGACCCAGTACTTC.

The chain employs TRBV7-9 and TRBJ2-1, with 7 bases lining up with TRBD1. Losses at the gene ends were 5 bases for V and 7 bases for J; bases not matched to a gene: 2. CDR1 and CDR2 from the germline V gene are SEHNR and FQNEAQ (reference sequence). The CDR3 covers 12 residues. Here the CDR3 reads CASSPQGNEQFF. DNA for the CDR3: TGTGCCAGCAGCCCACAGGGGAATGAGCAGTTCTTC.

The genes are TRBV28 and TRBJ2-3, with D perhaps TRBD1 (5 bases). The CDR3 length is 17 residues. Trimming left V 5 bases short and J 1 base short, with 19 bases between. Per the germline V gene, CDR1 is MDHEN and CDR2 is SYDVKM. CDR3: CASSRNAGIGGTDTQYF. The CDR3, as DNA: TGTGCCAGCAGTCGAAACGCAGGGATAGGGGGCACAGATACGCAGTATTTT.

In its sample, this clone was seen once. V gene TRBV12-5 combines with J gene TRBJ2-5, with TRBD1 identical over 7 bases. CDR1 is LGHNT and CDR2 is FRNRAP in the germline V gene. V shed 5 bases and J 3 bases; nucleotides not matched to a gene: 9. There are 15 residues in the CDR3. CDR3 nucleotides: TGTGCTAGTGGTGTTGACCGGGACAGTAAAGAGACCCAGTACTTC. Encoded protein: CASGVDRDSKETQYF.

The chain links TRBV10-1 to TRBJ2-7, with D perhaps matching TRBD2 (5 bases). This CDR3 spans 16 amino acids. Germline V gene lookup returns CDR1 WNHNN and CDR2 SYGVQD (reference sequence). The V gene lost 7 bases and the J gene lost 2 bases, with 21 bases spanning the gap. CDR3 sequence: CASTQSGESLTYEQYF. The CDR3 nucleotides are TGCGCCAGCACCCAGTCCGGGGAGAGTCTTACCTACGAGCAGTACTTC.

In regard to this clone: Its ends do not fully match the called genes, so a read error is possible. The gene calls are TRBV18 and TRBJ1-3; 9 bases agree with TRBD1. The CDR3 extends over 21 amino acids. Germline V gene lookup returns CDR1 KGHSH and CDR2 LQKENI. CDR3 sequence reads: CASSPLNRGRVTSLSGNAIYF. The CDR3, as DNA: TGTGCCAGCTCACCTTTAAACAGGGGGCGCGTAACGTCCCTTTCTGGAAACGCCATATATTTT.

The DNA of the CDR3 is TGTGCCAGCAGCTTGGGTGAACAGGGGGCATTGGCCTACGAGCAGTACTTC. It encodes CASSLGEQGALAYEQYF. J is TRBJ2-7 and V is TRBV5-6; 9 bases fit TRBD1. The germline CDR1 and CDR2 sequences are SGHDT and YYEEEE. With 0 bases clipped from V and 2 bases from J, the junction kept 9 bases outside the gene matches. The CDR3 is made up of 17 amino acids.

This clone was seen a few times. The rearrangement uses TRBV4-3 and TRBJ1-2, with TRBD1 identical over 9 bases. This CDR3 contains 11 residues. CDR1 and CDR2 from the germline V gene are LGHNA and YSLEER. The trim removed 8 bases at V and 8 bases at J, leaving 3 bases unmatched. The DNA of the CDR3 is TGCGCCAGCTCAACAGGGGGCGGCTACACCTTC. Protein: CASSTGGGYTF.

This chain joins TRBV19 and TRBJ2-7; no clear D. Per germline, CDR1 LNHDA and CDR2 SQIVND (reference sequence). V gave up 6 bases and J gave up 6 bases, with 15 bases separating them. CDR3 size: 13 residues. The CDR3 loop reads CASSLGLVTEQYF. In DNA, the CDR3 is TGTGCCAGTAGCCTAGGCCTTGTAACCGAGCAGTACTTC.

The chain joins TRBV14 to TRBJ1-2, with TRBD1 as a possible D gene (5 bases). V was shortened by 1 base and J by 13 bases, with 19 bases between the two germline ends. The germline CDR1 and CDR2 sequences are SGHDN and FVKESK. The CDR3 covers 14 residues. CDR3 nucleotides: TGTGCCAGCAGCCAAGCATCCTGGGACTCCATCAGCACCTTC. This translates into CASSQASWDSISTF.

The chain couples TRBV5-1 to TRBJ1-2, with 7 positions matching TRBD1. Per germline, CDR1 SGHRS and CDR2 YFSETQ. The V and J ends lost 0 bases and 6 bases, in that order; junction bases with no gene match: 8. The length of the CDR3 is 15 residues. The DNA for the CDR3 is TGCGCCAGCAGCTTGGGACACCCAGGGGGGAATGGCTACACCTTC. Its protein product is CASSLGHPGGNGYTF.

This clone was seen once. The chain recombines TRBV19 with TRBJ1-5; tentative D call: TRBD1 (6 bases). This CDR3 is 15 amino acids long. Germline loops: CDR1 LNHDA, CDR2 SQIVND (reference sequence). V lost 6 bases and J 3 bases, leaving 15 bases between the germline ends. The CDR3: CASRSRGIDNQPQHF. CDR3 sequence (DNA): TGTGCCAGTAGGAGCAGGGGTATAGACAATCAGCCCCAGCATTTT.